A selection of T cell receptor beta chains follows, all from one sample in a study of T-cell reconstitution after alpha-beta-depleted transplantation in children. Each CDR3 protein is one row after TCRdb ran MiXCR on the PCR reads. This table holds about 100,000 distinct CDR3 sequences, approximately 8% found once. Source: PBMCs, taken before TCRalphabeta/CD19-depleted stem cell transplant. Receptors were obtained from a boy between 2 and 15 years old with acute lymphoblastic leukemia, due to receive a stem cell transplant. The CDR3 runs from the conserved cysteine through the conserved F or W. D genes are given only for firm matches. Clone size is shown for a subset of rows, as once, few, many or a class of expanded clone.

TRBV20-1,.,.,TRBJ1-1,TGCAGTGCTAGAGCTGGGGGGCTGAACACTGAAGCTTTCTTT,CSARAGGLNTEAFF
TRBV27,few,TRBD1,TRBJ1-6,TGTGCCAGCAGTTTTGGACAGGGGCAGAATTCACCCCTCCACTTT,CASSFGQGQNSPLHF
TRBV6-2/TRBV6-3,.,.,TRBJ2-2,TGTGCCAGCTATAGAGCCGGGTCTAGGAACACCGGGGAGCTGTTTTTT,CASYRAGSRNTGELFF
TRBV9,.,.,TRBJ2-3,TGTGCCAGCAGCGGGACCACGTCCCGAATAGATACGCAGTATTTT,CASSGTTSRIDTQYF
TRBV15,many,.,TRBJ2-3,TGTGCCACCAGCTCTACGGGGGGCACAGATACGCAGTATTTT,CATSSTGGTDTQYF
TRBV12-3/TRBV12-4,few,.,TRBJ1-6,TGTGCCAGCAGGGGGAATTCACCCCTCCACTTT,CASRGNSPLHF
TRBV15,many,.,TRBJ1-4,TGTGCCACCAGCAGAGATGGATGGCCTAATGAAAAACTGTTTTTT,CATSRDGWPNEKLFF
TRBV18,.,TRBD1,TRBJ1-3,TGTGCCAGCTCACCCCTGGGACAGGGGTTTGGAAACACCATATATTTT,CASSPLGQGFGNTIYF
TRBV5-4,.,.,TRBJ1-2,TGTGCCAGCAGCTTCCTGGACAGCTATGGCTACACCTTC,CASSFLDSYGYTF
TRBV6-1,many,.,TRBJ1-1,TGTGCCAGCAGTCAACTAAGGACGGCAAAGAAGACTGAAGCTTTCTTT,CASSQLRTAKKTEAFF
TRBV20-1,.,.,TRBJ1-5,TGCAGTGCTAGCCATGGACGCACCAATCAGCCCCAGCATTTT,CSASHGRTNQPQHF
TRBV29-1,many,.,TRBJ2-7,TGCAGCGTCGCGACAGCTTACGAGCAGTACTTC,CSVATAYEQYF
TRBV20-1,few,.,TRBJ1-3,TGCAGTGCTACAGCTGGGGGGGCTTCGGGAAACACCATATATTTT,CSATAGGASGNTIYF
TRBV6-2/TRBV6-3,many,.,TRBJ1-5,TGTGCCAGCAGTTATCTGCGCGATCAGCCCCAGCATTTT,CASSYLRDQPQHF
TRBV7-2,many,.,TRBJ2-3,TGTGCCAGCAGTACCCAAACAGATACGCAGTATTTT,CASSTQTDTQYF
TRBV12-3/TRBV12-4,many,TRBD1,TRBJ2-3,TGTGCCAGCAGAGGGGGTATAAGACAGGGCCCAGATACGCAGTATTTT,CASRGGIRQGPDTQYF
TRBV6-2/TRBV6-3,.,TRBD2,TRBJ2-2,TGTGCCAGCAGTCCTCTACTAGCGGGGGGCCAAATCGCGAACACCGGGGAGCTGTTTTTT,CASSPLLAGGQIANTGELFF
TRBV6-6,many,.,TRBJ2-1,TGTGCCAGCAGTTACTCGGATACAGGAGGTATCTACAATGAGCAGTTCTTC,CASSYSDTGGIYNEQFF
TRBV5-5,few,.,TRBJ1-5,TGTGCCAGCAGCGGGGGGGTGCCAGGGAGCAATCAGCCCCAGCATTTT,CASSGGVPGSNQPQHF
TRBV7-8,few,.,TRBJ2-3,TGTGCCAGCAGCTTAGTTCTGTTTGGCGGGGGCTCTAGCACAGATACGCAGTATTTT,CASSLVLFGGGSSTDTQYF
TRBV27,few,.,TRBJ2-2,TGTGCCAGCAGTCCGCAACCGAACACCGGGGAGCTGTTTTTT,CASSPQPNTGELFF
TRBV11-2,many,.,TRBJ2-7,TGTGCCAGCAGCTTAGAACAGAGCTCCTACGAGCAGTACTTC,CASSLEQSSYEQYF
TRBV7-2,few,.,TRBJ2-3,TGTGCCAGCAGCTTGTACTTGGGAGATACGCAGTATTTT,CASSLYLGDTQYF
TRBV27,many,.,TRBJ2-1,TGTGCCAGCAGTTTATCGAGTATCGTGGGTGAGCAGTTCTTC,CASSLSSIVGEQFF
TRBV7-9,many,.,TRBJ1-3,TGTGCCAGCACTCGACGGGGTGACTCTGGAAACACCATATATTTT,CASTRRGDSGNTIYF
TRBV7-2,.,.,TRBJ2-7,TGTGCCAGCAGCTTAGGTCACAGCTCCTACGAGCAGTACTTC,CASSLGHSSYEQYF
TRBV5-1,many,.,TRBJ2-7,TGCGCCAGCAGCTTGGCCGGGACTGAGTTCTACGAGCAGTACTTC,CASSLAGTEFYEQYF
TRBV3-1,many,TRBD1,TRBJ2-5,TGTGCCAGCAGCCTCCGGACAGGGGGCGCAGAGACCCAGTACTTC,CASSLRTGGAETQYF
TRBV20-1,.,TRBD2,TRBJ2-7,TGCAGTGCCAGCCCGTTGGCGGGGGTCTCCTACGAGCAGTACTTC,CSASPLAGVSYEQYF
TRBV6-1,many,.,TRBJ2-5,TGTGCCAGCAGCCTAACAAAGGGGACCCAGTACTTC,CASSLTKGTQYF
TRBV2,.,TRBD2,TRBJ2-5,TGTGCCAGCAGTGTGGGACTAGCGGAAGAGACCCAGTACTTC,CASSVGLAEETQYF
TRBV20-1,few,.,TRBJ2-7,TGCAGTGCTCGAGGGCGAGTCGGCTACGAGCAGTACTTC,CSARGRVGYEQYF
TRBV19,few,.,TRBJ2-3,TGTGCCAGTAGCCAAGGGAAAGATACGCAGTATTTT,CASSQGKDTQYF
TRBV6-1,many,.,TRBJ2-3,TGTGCCAGCAAGGAAAGCTCGAGCGTCACAGATACGCAGTATTTT,CASKESSSVTDTQYF
TRBV5-1,many,TRBD1,TRBJ2-1,TGCGCCAGCAGCTTAGGACAGGGGGCGGTGAATGAGCAGTTCTTC,CASSLGQGAVNEQFF
TRBV6-1,few,.,TRBJ1-1,TGTGCCAGCGACCGGGATTTCGAGGCTTTCTTT,CASDRDFEAFF
TRBV11-2,many,TRBD2,TRBJ2-7,TGTGCCAGCAGCCCTGGACTAGCGGGGGCCAACGAGCAGTACTTC,CASSPGLAGANEQYF
TRBV24-1,few,.,TRBJ2-7,TGTGCCACCAGCTCAGCCGGGACACCACCCTACGAGCAGTACTTC,CATSSAGTPPYEQYF
TRBV7-2,many,.,TRBJ2-5,TGTGCCAGCAGCTTAGGGGCCACACAAGAGACCCAGTACTTC,CASSLGATQETQYF